This is a list of T cell receptor beta chains from one sample in a study of T cells in Graves' hyperthyroidism and ophthalmopathy. TCRdb independently ran MiXCR on the multiplex PCR reads; one entry per CDR3 protein. This sample has under 400,000 distinct CDR3 sequences, with more than 20% found just once. The sequenced material came from blood. The receptor set was obtained from a man aged 50 or older with Graves' hyperthyroidism. Both conserved end residues are part of each CDR3. D genes are given only for firm matches. Not every row has a clone size; where given, it reads once, few, many or a size class.

V: TRBV7-9
D: TRBD2
J: TRBJ2-1
size: NA
DNA: TGTGCCAGCAGCTTAGACGAGGGGCGGGAGAGGGATGAGCAGTTCTTC
CDR3: CASSLDEGRERDEQFF

V: TRBV5-8
D: NA
J: TRBJ2-2
size: NA
DNA: TGTGCCAGCATCGGGGTTAACACCGGGGAGCTGTTTTTT
CDR3: CASIGVNTGELFF

V: TRBV10-3
D: NA
J: TRBJ1-2
size: NA
DNA: TGTGCCATCAGTGGGGGATCTGGCTACACCTTC
CDR3: CAISGGSGYTF

V: TRBV20-1
D: NA
J: TRBJ2-4
size: NA
DNA: TGCAGTGCTAGAGATGGGGGGCCGAAAAACATTCAGTACTTC
CDR3: CSARDGGPKNIQYF

V: TRBV12-3/TRBV12-4
D: TRBD1
J: TRBJ2-1
size: NA
DNA: TGTGCCAGCAGCTACGACAGGGGGTCCTACAATGAGCAGTTCTTC
CDR3: CASSYDRGSYNEQFF

V: TRBV6-1
D: NA
J: TRBJ2-5
size: few
DNA: TGTGCCAGCGGCAAGGACAGTCGGGAGACCCAGTACTTC
CDR3: CASGKDSRETQYF

V: TRBV3-1
D: NA
J: TRBJ2-1
size: many
DNA: TGTGCCAGCAGCCGGCCGGCATCCTACAATGAGCAGTTCTTC
CDR3: CASSRPASYNEQFF

V: TRBV2
D: NA
J: TRBJ2-3
size: many
DNA: TGTGCCAGCAGCCCCTTCGAGACAGAGAACACAGATACGCAGTATTTT
CDR3: CASSPFETENTDTQYF

V: TRBV24-1
D: TRBD1
J: TRBJ1-1
size: few
DNA: TGTGCCACCAGTGATGCCCGAGGGGACAGGGGGTACACTGAAGCTTTCTTT
CDR3: CATSDARGDRGYTEAFF

V: TRBV20-1
D: NA
J: TRBJ2-7
size: NA
DNA: TGCAGTGCTAGGGCAGGGCCCTACGAGCAGTACTTC
CDR3: CSARAGPYEQYF

V: TRBV3-1
D: NA
J: TRBJ1-3
size: NA
DNA: TGTGCCAGCAGCCGCCGACAGAACTCTGGAAACACCATATATTTT
CDR3: CASSRRQNSGNTIYF

V: TRBV3-1
D: TRBD2
J: TRBJ2-1
size: few
DNA: TGTGCCAGCAGCCAATCCCCCGGGATTCCTAGCGGGAGCTCCTACAATGAGCAGTTCTTC
CDR3: CASSQSPGIPSGSSYNEQFF

V: TRBV6-1
D: TRBD2
J: TRBJ2-1
size: NA
DNA: TGTGCCAGCAGTACGACTAGCGGGAGGAGGTACAATGAGCAGTTCTTC
CDR3: CASSTTSGRRYNEQFF

V: TRBV7-9
D: TRBD1
J: TRBJ1-1
size: few
DNA: TGTGCCAGCAGACAGGACAGGTCCGAAGCTTTCTTT
CDR3: CASRQDRSEAFF

V: TRBV28
D: TRBD1
J: TRBJ1-6
size: many
DNA: TGTGCCAGCAGCTCGGGGACAGGGGGTTCACCCCTCCACTTT
CDR3: CASSSGTGGSPLHF

V: TRBV20-1
D: TRBD1
J: TRBJ2-7
size: many
DNA: TGCAGTGCTCGGACAGGGCCCTACGAGCAGTACTTC
CDR3: CSARTGPYEQYF

V: TRBV2
D: TRBD1
J: TRBJ1-4
size: many
DNA: TGTGCCAGCAGAAGGACAGGGGGCGAGGAAAAACTGTTTTTT
CDR3: CASRRTGGEEKLFF

V: TRBV4-2
D: TRBD1
J: TRBJ2-7
size: NA
DNA: TGTGCCAGCAGCCAAGAGTTGGCAGGGGGTATCCACGAGCAGTACTTC
CDR3: CASSQELAGGIHEQYF

V: TRBV20-1
D: TRBD2
J: TRBJ2-3
size: many
DNA: TGCAGTGCTAGTAGACTAGCGGGAGAGGGAGATACGCAGTATTTT
CDR3: CSASRLAGEGDTQYF

V: TRBV9
D: NA
J: TRBJ1-2
size: NA
DNA: TGTGCCAGCAGCCCTGACATCTCTAACTATGGCTACACCTTC
CDR3: CASSPDISNYGYTF

V: TRBV20-1
D: NA
J: TRBJ2-1
size: few
DNA: TGCAGTGCTAGAACCCCGGGACGGCAGTACAATGAGCAGTTCTTC
CDR3: CSARTPGRQYNEQFF

V: TRBV7-3
D: TRBD2
J: TRBJ2-4
size: NA
DNA: TGTGCCAGCAGCTCCCCGACTAGCGGGGTAGCCAAAAACATTCAGTACTTC
CDR3: CASSSPTSGVAKNIQYF

V: TRBV4-1
D: TRBD2
J: TRBJ2-1
size: few
DNA: TGCGCCAGCAGCCAAGAGACTAGCGGGATTGGCAATGAGCAGTTCTTC
CDR3: CASSQETSGIGNEQFF

V: TRBV12-3/TRBV12-4
D: NA
J: TRBJ1-1
size: many
DNA: TGTGCCAGCACCCTTTCAGGGTGGAGGACTGAAGCTTTCTTT
CDR3: CASTLSGWRTEAFF